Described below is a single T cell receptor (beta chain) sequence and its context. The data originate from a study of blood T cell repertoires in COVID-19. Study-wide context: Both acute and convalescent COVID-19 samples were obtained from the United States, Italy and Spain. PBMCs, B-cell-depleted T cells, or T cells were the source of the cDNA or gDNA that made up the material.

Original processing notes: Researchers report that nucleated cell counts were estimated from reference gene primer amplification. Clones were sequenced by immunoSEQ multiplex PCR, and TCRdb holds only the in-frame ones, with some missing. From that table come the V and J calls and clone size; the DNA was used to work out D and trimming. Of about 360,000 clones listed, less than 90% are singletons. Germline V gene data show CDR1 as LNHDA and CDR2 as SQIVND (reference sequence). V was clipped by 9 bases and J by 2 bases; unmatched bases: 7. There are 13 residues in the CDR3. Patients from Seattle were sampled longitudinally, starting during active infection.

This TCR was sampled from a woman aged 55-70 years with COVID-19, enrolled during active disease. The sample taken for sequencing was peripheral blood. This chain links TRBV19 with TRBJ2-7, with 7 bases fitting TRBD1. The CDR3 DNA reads TGTGCCAGCGCCTCTGGGACAGCCTACGAGCAGTACTTC. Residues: CASASGTAYEQYF. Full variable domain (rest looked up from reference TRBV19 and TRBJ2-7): DGGITQSPKYLFRKEGQNVTLSCEQNLNHDAMYWYRQDPGQGLRLIYYSQIVNDFQKGDIAEGYSVSREKKESFPLTVTSAQKNPTAFYLCASASGTAYEQYFGPGTRLTVT.